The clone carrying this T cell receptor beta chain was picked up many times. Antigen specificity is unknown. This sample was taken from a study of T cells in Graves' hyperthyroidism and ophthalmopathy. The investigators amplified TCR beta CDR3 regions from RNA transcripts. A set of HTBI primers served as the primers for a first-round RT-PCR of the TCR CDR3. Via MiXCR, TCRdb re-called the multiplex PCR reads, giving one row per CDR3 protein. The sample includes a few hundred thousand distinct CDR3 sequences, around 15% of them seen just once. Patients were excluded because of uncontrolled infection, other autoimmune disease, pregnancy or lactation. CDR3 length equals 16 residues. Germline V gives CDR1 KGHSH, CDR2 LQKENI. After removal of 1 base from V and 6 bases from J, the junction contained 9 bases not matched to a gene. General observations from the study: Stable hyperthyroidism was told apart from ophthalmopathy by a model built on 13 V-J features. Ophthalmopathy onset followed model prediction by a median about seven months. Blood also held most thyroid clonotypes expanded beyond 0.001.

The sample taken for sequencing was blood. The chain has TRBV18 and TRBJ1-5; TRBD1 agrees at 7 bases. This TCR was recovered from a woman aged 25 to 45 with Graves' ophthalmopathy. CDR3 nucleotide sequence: TGTGCCAGCTCACCACGAGAGACAGGGCTGGGTCAGCCCCAGCATTTT. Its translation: CASSPRETGLGQPQHF. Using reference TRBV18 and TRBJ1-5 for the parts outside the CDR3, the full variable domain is NAGVMQNPRHLVRRRGQEARLRCSPMKGHSHVYWYRQLPEEGLKFMVYLQKENIIDESGMPKERFSAEFPKEGPSILRIQQVVRGDSAAYFCASSPRETGLGQPQHFGDGTRLSIL.